This T cell receptor (beta chain) was identified during a study of blood T cell repertoires in COVID-19. Study at large: Specimens from acute and convalescent COVID-19 originated in the United States, Italy and Spain. Sample material is recorded as cDNA or gDNA derived from T cells, B-cell-depleted T cells, or PBMCs.

The junction had 5 bases not matched to a gene; V was cut back by 4 bases and J by 3 bases. The germline CDR1 and CDR2 sequences are LNHDA and SQIVND (reference sequence). The CDR3 covers 15 residues. Some clones are missing from TCRdb's copy, which holds only in-frame ones; the method was immunoSEQ multiplex PCR. Of around 100,000 clones listed, 81% were seen once; the top ten hold less than 2%. The clonotype originates from a man aged 45 to 65 with acute or convalescent COVID-19. V is TRBV19 and J is TRBJ1-5; 8 bases agree with TRBD1. Source material: peripheral blood. CDR3 in DNA: TGTGCCAGTAGTACTCAGGGGGCGGACAATCAGCCCCAGCATTTT. As protein: CASSTQGADNQPQHF.